This entry describes one TCR beta chain. The CDR3 has 15 amino acids. Germline assignment: CDR1 MNHNS and CDR2 SASEGT. V dropped 3 bases and J dropped 7 bases, with 13 bases sitting between them. The sample comes from a study of glioma-infiltrating T cells after dendritic cell vaccination. Study context: Between about 2002 and 2012, patients got autologous tumor lysate-pulsed dendritic cell vaccines.

The assay was immunoSEQ multiplex PCR, and TCRdb's table has in-frame clones only and misses some. This table has 90,000 to 100,000 clones, around three quarters appearing once. This sequence was found in a human donor with glioblastoma. V is TRBV6-1 and J is TRBJ1-6, with a weak D call TRBD1 (5 bases). The input for sequencing was blood, taken before dendritic cell vaccination. CDR3 nucleotides: TGTGCCAGCAGTGAGTTTACAGGAACCAATTCACCCCTCCACTTT. Encoded protein: CASSEFTGTNSPLHF.